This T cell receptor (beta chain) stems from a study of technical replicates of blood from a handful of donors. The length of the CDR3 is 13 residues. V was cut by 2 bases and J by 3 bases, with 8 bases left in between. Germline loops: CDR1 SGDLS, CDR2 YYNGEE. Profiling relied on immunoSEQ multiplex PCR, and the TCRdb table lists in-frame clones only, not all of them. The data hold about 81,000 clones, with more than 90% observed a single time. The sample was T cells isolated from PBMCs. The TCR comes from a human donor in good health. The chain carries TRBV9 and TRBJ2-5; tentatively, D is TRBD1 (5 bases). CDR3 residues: CASSVAREETQYF. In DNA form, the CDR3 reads TGTGCCAGCAGCGTGGCCAGGGAAGAGACCCAGTACTTC. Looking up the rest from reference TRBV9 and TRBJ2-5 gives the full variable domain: DSGVTQTPKHLITATGQRVTLRCSPRSGDLSVYWYQQSLDQGLQFLIQYYNGEERAKGNILERFSAQQFPDLHSELNLSSLELGDSALYFCASSVAREETQYFGPGTRLLVL.